This T cell receptor beta chain was observed in a study of identical twins. This clonotype came up a few times. The antigen is not known. TCRdb re-called the 5' RACE reads through MiXCR, storing one row per CDR3 protein. Counted here are hundreds of thousands of distinct CDR3 sequences, 8.6% occurring once; the ten biggest clones make up around 0.95%. Germline assignment: CDR1 SQVTM and CDR2 ANQGSEA. This CDR3 is 15 amino acids long. The trim removed 3 bases at V and 1 base at J, leaving 6 bases unmatched. Study results and caveats: Conclusions came from cross-sectional statistical analysis, not from following the same donors. Monozygotic twins shared more out-of-frame TCR alpha than recombination models predicted.

These data were also reused for a study on yellow fever vaccine responses in identical twins.

The chain carries TRBV29-1 and TRBJ2-3; 8 positions agree with TRBD2. The clonotype originates from a woman between 18 and 29 years old in good health. The source material was PBMCs. The CDR3 protein is CSVEPRGGRTDTQYF. In DNA, the CDR3 is TGCAGCGTTGAGCCTCGGGGGGGCCGCACAGATACGCAGTATTTT.